This T cell receptor beta chain was obtained from a study of T cells in Graves' hyperthyroidism and ophthalmopathy (dated by TCRdb to between 2018 and 2020). Context from the whole study: Peripheral blood was collected at initial diagnosis, before any treatment. TCR V-J signatures able to tell the groups apart were searched for in a discovery cohort of 100 patients, of whom fewer than 45 had Graves' ophthalmopathy and around 56 had stable Graves' hyperthyroidism. Prospective prediction of ophthalmopathy was tested in an independent validation cohort consisting of 18 hyperthyroidism patients and around 16 patients who later progressed to ophthalmopathy. For training and testing, the 100 or so patients in the discovery cohort were randomly divided in a 7:3 ratio. In addition, the study compared T-cell repertoires in thyroid tissue and in blood from roughly 6 Graves' hyperthyroidism patients. Following sampling, methimazole starting at 30 mg daily was given to hyperthyroidism patients, and high-dose intravenous methylprednisolone was given to ophthalmopathy patients. TCR Vbeta CDR3 sequencing of roughly 140 peripheral blood samples (43 ophthalmopathy, about 80 hyperthyroidism and around 17 progressor patients) is reported in the paper.

The TCR beta CDR3 regions were amplified from the RNA transcripts. The TCR CDR3 was subjected to a first round of RT-PCR using the HTBI primer set and the Qiagen OneStep RT-PCR kit. A second multiplex PCR round built the libraries, followed by size selection and purification. Sequencing of the libraries was done on an Illumina HiSeq2000 using paired-end 100 bp reads. The original pipeline was this. SOAPnuke was used to process the raw data, with reads discarded if the reads contained adapters or uncalled bases, had a mean Phred below 15, or lacked an exact constant-primer or identifier match. High-quality paired reads were merged using COPE v1.2.5, and each unique nucleotide sequence was defined as a clonotype. Clonotypes were aligned to IMGT TRBV, TRBD and TRBJ reference segments using MiTCR v1.1. Only V-J combinations with frequency above 0.0001, covering 99.2% of repertoires, were analysed. The TCS score was defined as the ratio of F50 (clonal expansion) to E x V (chaos), calculated using BLOSUM62-based TCRdist between CDR3 peptides within each V-J. Welch's t-statistics and random forest reduced fewer than 550 V-J features to some 14, which were used in a naive Bayes classifier (R e1071). Using fastp trimming at Q25 and MiXCR clonotype assembly, TCRdb reanalyzed the public sequencing data and kept in-frame beta chains. Rows are combined by CDR3 protein, so each entry shows the most common genes and DNA. It is TCRdb's table, rather than the study itself, that gives the V and J calls and clone size. The sample profile shows roughly 650,000 distinct CDR3 sequences; 16% of them were found once. Less than 3.5% of the sample is taken by the ten largest.

Concerning this clonotype itself: Its recognized antigen is unknown. No quality values exist for individual bases; no much larger clone is one base distant.

The research as a whole found: A model built on a 13 V-J signature distinguished ophthalmopathy from stable hyperthyroidism, reaching around 90% sensitivity and approximately 81% specificity in cross-validation and 80%/75% in testing. In validation, the model predicted progression to ophthalmopathy with 55% to 71% sensitivity and roughly 72% specificity, a median of about six months before onset. Blood samples also contained most of the expanded thyroid clonotypes (frequency above 0.001), which suggests that blood repertoires may reflect thyroid immune responses. No statistical method was used to set the sample size in advance, and investigators knew the group allocation.

The germline V gene gives CDR1 as SGDLS and CDR2 as YYNGEE. V drops 0 bases and J drops 6 bases, leaving 12 bases in between. The CDR3 sequence holds 14 residues, the cysteine and phenylalanine included. Only the CDR3 region is kept as DNA, spanning 42 bases read in frame from base 1. Ophthalmopathy patients had moderately to severely active disease, Clinical Activity Score of at least 3, NOSPECS grade of at least 4, and duration under 3 months. Exclusion was applied to patients with uncontrolled infections, other autoimmune diseases, pregnancy or lactation. Diagnoses were based on clinical symptoms, serum thyroxine and TRAb, thyroid ultrasound and orbital computed tomography. Ficoll-Paque density gradient centrifugation was used to isolate PBMCs from approximately 10 ml of fresh peripheral blood. Total RNA was extracted with Trizol reagent, and quality was checked on an Agilent 2100 Bioanalyzer.

Sequencing input: blood. This receptor was identified in a middle-aged woman with Graves' ophthalmopathy. Recombination joined TRBV9 with TRBJ1-2, and the D gene may be TRBD1, 5 bases matching. The CDR3 is CASSVATGMDGYTF. The nucleotides read TGTGCCAGCAGCGTAGCTACAGGAATGGATGGCTACACCTTC.